The clone carrying this T cell receptor (beta chain) appeared once. The data belong to a study of T cell changes during pregnancy in multiple sclerosis. Sequenced by immunoSEQ multiplex PCR; TCRdb stores in-frame clones only, minus some. The data show under 70,000 clones, roughly 91% seen once. This sample comprised CD4+ T cells from peripheral blood mononuclear cells, obtained after pregnancy. This clonotype was sampled from a female donor with multiple sclerosis, enrolled in a pregnancy study.

The CDR3 is CASSLLLAGGHADTQYF. Written as DNA, the CDR3 is TGTGCCAGCAGCCTACTCTTAGCGGGGGGGCATGCAGATACGCAGTATTTT. The chain employs TRBV7-2 and TRBJ2-3, with 11 bases matching TRBD2. The germline V gene has CDR1 SGHTA and CDR2 FQGNSA. The CDR3 spans 17 residues. V dropped 5 bases and J dropped 4; count of bases not matched to a gene: 11.